This T cell receptor (beta chain) comes out of a study of blood T cell repertoires in COVID-19. Study information: Some COVID-19 samples were acute and others convalescent; all came from the United States, Italy and Spain. PBMCs, B-cell-depleted T cells, or T cells were the source of the cDNA or gDNA that made up the material.

Per the original data handling: How many nucleated cells were present was estimated from reference gene primer amplification. Sequenced by immunoSEQ multiplex PCR; TCRdb stores in-frame clones only, minus some. V, J and clone size derive from that table, while D and trimming were established from the DNA sequence. The data hold 50,000 to 65,000 clones, with 80% to 90% observed a single time. Deletions cut 4 bases from V and 7 bases from J, with 11 bases between. Germline assignment: CDR1 SNHLY and CDR2 FYNNEI. This CDR3 is built from 14 residues. The specimen was peripheral blood. The rearrangement joins TRBV2 to TRBJ1-6, with a possible D match to TRBD1 (6 bases). The sequence came from a man aged 40-49 years with acute or convalescent COVID-19. In nucleotides, the CDR3 is TGTGCCAGCAGTGTGAACAGGGAGAATTCACCCCTCCACTTT. Translation: CASSVNRENSPLHF.